Below, one T cell receptor (beta chain) is given with its context. In the authors' methods: Quantification of nucleated cells was approximated via reference gene primer amplification. Method: immunoSEQ multiplex PCR; TCRdb's copy keeps in-frame clones and lacks some. The V and J calls and clone size come from that table; D and trimming were worked out from the DNA. This table has over 200,000 clones, 75% to 90% appearing once. The study drew participants aged about 18 to 89 years from some 23 US areas. Cohort 3 donors counted as recovered after two negative PCRs, clearance, or resolved symptoms. This CDR3 spans 13 amino acids. V shed 6 bases, J shed 2 bases, and the junction held 5 bases outside the gene matches. Per the germline V gene, CDR1 is SQVTM and CDR2 is ANQGSEA. The data derive from a study of blood T cell repertoires in COVID-19. Turning to the study itself: Whether acute or convalescent, the COVID-19 samples came from the United States, Italy and Spain.

Sequencing was carried out using PBMCs or T cells enriched from blood (not recorded which). The gene calls are TRBV29-1 and TRBJ2-5, with 8 bases aligning to TRBD1. This clonotype was sampled from a woman aged 50 to 65 who had recovered from COVID-19. The CDR3 sequence is CSVSTGAQETQYF. In DNA, the CDR3 is TGCAGCGTGTCGACAGGGGCGCAAGAGACCCAGTACTTC.